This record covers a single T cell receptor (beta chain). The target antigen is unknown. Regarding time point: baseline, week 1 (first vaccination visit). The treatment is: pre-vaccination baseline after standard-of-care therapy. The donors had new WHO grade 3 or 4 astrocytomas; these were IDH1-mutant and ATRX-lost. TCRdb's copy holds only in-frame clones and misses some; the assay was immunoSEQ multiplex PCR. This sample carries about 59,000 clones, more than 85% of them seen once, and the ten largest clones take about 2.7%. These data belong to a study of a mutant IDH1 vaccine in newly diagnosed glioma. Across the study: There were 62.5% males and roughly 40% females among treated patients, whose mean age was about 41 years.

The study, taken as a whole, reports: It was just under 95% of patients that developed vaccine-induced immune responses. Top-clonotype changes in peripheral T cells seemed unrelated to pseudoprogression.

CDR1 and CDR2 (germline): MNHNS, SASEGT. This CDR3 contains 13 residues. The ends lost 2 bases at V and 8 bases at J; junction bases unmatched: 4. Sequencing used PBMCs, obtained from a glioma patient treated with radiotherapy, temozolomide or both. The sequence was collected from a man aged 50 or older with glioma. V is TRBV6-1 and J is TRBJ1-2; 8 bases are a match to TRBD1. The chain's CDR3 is CASSEQGAFGYTF. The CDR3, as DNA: TGTGCCAGCAGTGAACAGGGGGCTTTCGGCTACACCTTC.